The 14 T cell receptor beta chains in this list originate from one sample, sequenced in a study of blood T cell repertoires in COVID-19. Sequencing was performed with immunoSEQ multiplex PCR; in TCRdb, only in-frame clones are kept and a portion is missing. The sample records a few hundred thousand clones, almost 90% being singletons. What was sequenced was PBMCs or T cells enriched from blood (not recorded which). These TCRs come from a woman aged 25 to 39 who had been exposed to COVID-19.

This chain uses TRBV6-1 with TRBJ1-5; 7 nucleotides line up with TRBD1. The CDR3 runs 15 residues. The V segment lost 3 bases and the J segment 6 bases; nucleotides outside the gene matches: 8. Germline CDR1 MNHNS, CDR2 SASEGT. The CDR3 spells CASSDRTGGSQPQHF. The CDR3 nucleotides read TGTGCCAGCAGTGATCGGACAGGAGGAAGTCAGCCCCAGCATTTT.

About this clone itself: One junction end disagrees with the germline gene, perhaps due to a read error. The J gene is TRBJ2-5, the V gene TRBV6-5, with 7 positions matching TRBD1. Germline V gene lookup returns CDR1 MNHEY and CDR2 SVGAGI. This CDR3 has 14 residues. This CDR3 is CASSYSRGQGTQYF. The DNA for the CDR3 is TGTGCCAGCAGTTACTCAAGGGGGCAAGGGACCCAGTACTTC.

The chain joins TRBV18 to TRBJ2-1, with D tentatively TRBD2 (6 bases). V lost 6 bases, J lost 9 bases, and 12 bases lay in between. The CDR3 consists of 12 residues. Germline assignment: CDR1 KGHSH and CDR2 LQKENI. CDR3 in DNA: TGTGCCAGCTCCGAAGCGGAGGGTGAGCAGTTCTTC. It yields the protein CASSEAEGEQFF.

The chain employs TRBV11-3 and TRBJ2-3, with D uncertain. The CDR3 sequence is 15 residues long. Germline CDR1 SGHNT, CDR2 YENEEA. Between the trimmed V and J ends, which lost 3 bases and 0 bases, there was a span of 10 bases. In DNA, the CDR3 is TGTGCCAGCAGCTTCCGCGGCACTAGCACAGATACGCAGTATTTT. Protein product: CASSFRGTSTDTQYF. The complete variable domain, with remaining parts taken from reference TRBV11-3 and TRBJ2-3, reads EAGVVQSPRYKIIEKKQPVAFWCNPISGHNTLYWYLQNLGQGPELLIRYENEEAVDDSQLPKDRFSAERLKGVDSTLKIQPAELGDSAVYLCASSFRGTSTDTQYFGPGTRLTVL.

The chain couples TRBV28 to TRBJ1-2; D may be TRBD1 (5 bases). Trimming removed 2 bases from V and 1 base from J, with 8 bases in between. Germline V lookup: CDR1 MDHEN, CDR2 SYDVKM. The CDR3 loop spans 14 amino acids. The CDR3 nucleotides read TGTGCCAGCAGTTTACCCAGGGTTAACTATGGCTACACCTTC. It encodes CASSLPRVNYGYTF.

V and J are TRBV11-2 and TRBJ1-3; 9 nucleotides align to TRBD1. The CDR3 extends over 17 amino acids. With V trimmed by 5 bases and J by 2 bases, 10 bases remained unmatched. Germline assignment: CDR1 SGHAT and CDR2 FQNNGV. CDR3 in DNA: TGTGCCAGCAGCCCTGCCCTGGGACAGGGCACTGGAAACACCATATATTTT. It specifies CASSPALGQGTGNTIYF.

The chain employs TRBV10-2 and TRBJ2-3; 15 bases map to TRBD2. This CDR3 contains 16 residues. The germline V gene encodes CDR1 WSHSY and CDR2 SAAADI. V lost 7 bases to trimming and J lost 0 bases; unmatched junction nucleotides: 2. The CDR3 nucleotides are TGCGCCAGCAACGGACTAGCGGGAGGGAGCACAGATACGCAGTATTTT. The encoded protein is CASNGLAGGSTDTQYF.

The chain carries TRBV7-9 and TRBJ2-1, with 10 bases fitting TRBD2. Germline CDR1 reads SEHNR; CDR2 reads FQNEAQ (reference sequence). Trimming cost V 5 bases and J 6 bases; bases outside gene matches: 7. The CDR3 contains 15 residues. CDR3 sequence reads: CASSPLAGEVNEQFF. The DNA for the CDR3 is TGTGCCAGCAGCCCCCTAGCGGGAGAGGTCAATGAGCAGTTCTTC.

The CDR3 reads CASSEYGGLNNSPLHF. The DNA of the CDR3 is TGTGCCAGCAGTGAATACGGGGGGCTGAATAATTCACCCCTCCACTTT. The rearrangement joins TRBV25-1 to TRBJ1-6, with D perhaps TRBD1 (6 bases). The CDR3 spans 16 residues. V shed 0 bases and J shed 5 bases, with 11 bases lying between them. The V gene's germline CDR1 is MGHDK and CDR2 SYGVNS. The whole variable domain, remainder taken from reference TRBV25-1 and TRBJ1-6, is EADIYQTPRYLVIGTGKKITLECSQTMGHDKMYWYQQDPGMELHLIHYSYGVNSTEKGDLSSESTVSRIRTEHFPLTLESARPSHTSQYLCASSEYGGLNNSPLHFGNGTRLTVT.

The rearrangement joins TRBV3-1 (or the pseudogene TRBV3-2) to TRBJ2-1, with 8 bases identical to TRBD2. Germline CDR1 is LGHDT and CDR2 is YNNKEL (reference sequence). This CDR3 comprises 16 residues. The junction had 8 bases not matched to a gene; V was cut back by 0 bases and J by 7 bases. CDR3 residues: CASSQEHSGSGNEQFF. CDR3 nucleotides: TGTGCCAGCAGCCAAGAACACAGCGGGAGTGGTAATGAGCAGTTCTTC.

There are a few counts of this clone. This rearrangement joins TRBV27 to TRBJ2-7; maybe TRBD1 (5 bases). CDR1 is MNHEY and CDR2 is SMNVEV in the germline V gene (reference sequence). The V gene lost 3 bases and the J gene lost 0 bases, with 12 bases spanning the gap. The CDR3 is made up of 15 amino acids. CDR3 loop: CASSFIDRISYEQYF. CDR3 DNA sequence: TGTGCCAGCAGTTTTATCGACAGAATCTCCTACGAGCAGTACTTC.

This chain uses TRBV6-4 with TRBJ1-6; TRBD1 might be the D (5 bases). The CDR3 runs 15 residues. Looked up from germline, CDR1 is MRHNA and CDR2 is SNTAGT. V was cut by 0 bases and J by 7 bases, with 10 bases left in between. For the CDR3, the DNA is TGTGCCAGCAGTGACTCCGGGCAGGGCAATTCACCCCTCCACTTT. Translating gives CASSDSGQGNSPLHF.

The gene calls are TRBV19 and TRBJ2-5; D gene ambiguous. The CDR3 is 15 amino acids. Trimming left V 1 base short and J 0 bases short, with 9 bases between. The germline gives CDR1 LNHDA, CDR2 SQIVND (reference sequence). The CDR3 bases are TGTGCCAGTAGTATAGCAAGGCGGAACCAAGAGACCCAGTACTTC. Amino acid sequence: CASSIARRNQETQYF.

This clone was counted only a few times. The J gene is TRBJ2-7, the V gene TRBV5-6; a weak D match, TRBD1 (6 bases). There are 15 residues in the CDR3. Trimming left V 0 bases short and J 3 bases short, with 13 bases between. Germline CDR1 reads SGHDT; CDR2 reads YYEEEE. The CDR3 nucleotides read TGTGCCAGCAGCTTGGCGTACAGGGAAGGCTACGAGCAGTACTTC. Translating gives CASSLAYREGYEQYF.